The clone carrying this TCR beta chain was seen more than once but under ten times. Its antigen is undetermined. This entry comes from a study of blood T cells in healthy people across ages. Study results and limitations: Among T cells, TCR beta diversity per million cells dropped roughly linearly as age rose. Estimates based on one million T cells were treated as lower bounds.

Caucasian, healthy and from Russia, the donors were aged between about 6 and 90. V lost 1 base and J lost 8, with 14 bases in between. The length of the CDR3 is 15 residues. From germline, CDR1 is SEHNR and CDR2 FQNEAQ (reference sequence). For the second PCR, which ran for about 7 to 12 cycles, a sample-barcoded 5' primer and a J-beta primer mix were used. Individual samples furnished no less than 2.5 million CDR3-containing paired-end reads apiece. Using its own MiXCR run on the 5' RACE reads, TCRdb lists one record per CDR3 protein. The sample lists 450,000 to 700,000 distinct CDR3 sequences; roughly 28% were seen once.

The sequence came from a woman between 65 and 79 years old in good health. The sample comprised blood. V is TRBV7-9 and J is TRBJ1-4; weak D call: TRBD1 (5 bases). CDR3: CASSLVGEFREKLFF. Here the CDR3 DNA reads TGTGCCAGCAGCTTAGTGGGGGAGTTCCGAGAAAAACTGTTTTTT.